Listed below are T cell receptor beta chains from one sample, sequenced in a study of T cells in Graves' hyperthyroidism and ophthalmopathy. TCRdb reprocessed the multiplex PCR reads with MiXCR, giving one entry per CDR3 protein. This table has some 620,000 distinct CDR3 sequences, around 15% appearing once. What was sequenced was blood. The receptors stem from a woman aged 25 to 39 with Graves' hyperthyroidism. Each CDR3 is given with its conserved first and last residue. D genes are given only for firm matches. Clone size is stated in some rows and not others, as once, few, many or a class when expanded.

TRBV28	-	TRBJ2-7	TRBD2	CASSRSGGGEQYF	TGTGCCAGCAGTCGATCGGGGGGTGGGGAGCAGTACTTC
TRBV20-1	-	TRBJ1-2	-	CSAPAGYVGYSYTF	TGCAGTGCCCCCGCGGGATATGTTGGGTATAGCTACACCTTC
TRBV24-1	few	TRBJ2-5	-	CATKRGGETQYF	TGTGCCACCAAGAGGGGGGGAGAGACCCAGTACTTC
TRBV6-2/TRBV6-3	few	TRBJ1-6	-	CASSYHSAPQRQEDNSPLHF	TGTGCCAGCAGTTACCACTCAGCACCCCAACGCCAGGAGGATAATTCACCCCTCCACTTT
TRBV7-2	-	TRBJ2-3	-	CASSLLSRRTDTQYF	TGTGCCAGCAGCTTACTATCCAGGAGAACAGATACGCAGTATTTT
TRBV7-6	many	TRBJ1-5	-	CASSLDWNQPQHF	TGTGCCAGCAGCTTAGATTGGAATCAGCCCCAGCATTTT
TRBV12-3/TRBV12-4	few	TRBJ1-2	TRBD1	CASSFEGARNGYTF	TGTGCCAGCAGTTTCGAGGGGGCGCGAAATGGCTACACCTTC
TRBV24-1	-	TRBJ2-3	-	CATSDPQSHTDTQYF	TGTGCCACCAGTGATCCACAGAGTCACACAGATACGCAGTATTTT
TRBV6-1	many	TRBJ1-1	-	CASSERINRMNTEAFF	TGTGCCAGCAGTGAAAGGATAAATCGGATGAACACTGAAGCTTTCTTT
TRBV29-1	many	TRBJ1-5	TRBD1	CSVEDRETGYQPQHF	TGCAGCGTTGAAGATCGCGAGACAGGGTATCAGCCCCAGCATTTT
TRBV10-3	few	TRBJ2-7	-	CAISLGEGASYEQYF	TGTGCCATCAGCCTGGGGGAGGGGGCCTCCTACGAGCAGTACTTC
TRBV3-1	-	TRBJ2-7	-	CASSPAEEPYEQYF	TGTGCCAGCAGCCCCGCGGAGGAGCCCTACGAGCAGTACTTC
TRBV19	few	TRBJ1-5	-	CASSIGARGEQPQHF	TGTGCCAGTAGTATTGGGGCCAGGGGAGAACAGCCCCAGCATTTT
TRBV4-1	-	TRBJ2-2	-	CASSLRLAKGAGELFF	TGCGCCAGCAGCCTCCGTCTAGCGAAAGGGGCCGGGGAGCTGTTTTTT
TRBV12-3/TRBV12-4	many	TRBJ2-3	TRBD1	CASSLGQPDTQYF	TGTGCCAGCAGTTTGGGACAGCCAGATACGCAGTATTTT
TRBV12-3/TRBV12-4	many	TRBJ2-5	-	CASRFGVQETQYF	TGTGCCAGCAGGTTCGGGGTACAAGAGACCCAGTACTTC
TRBV19	few	TRBJ1-5	-	CASSTYRGSNQPQHF	TGTGCCAGTAGTACTTACAGAGGGAGCAATCAGCCCCAGCATTTT